The 19 T cell receptor beta chains listed next were all sequenced from one sample in a study of blood T cell repertoires in COVID-19. Generated by immunoSEQ multiplex PCR, the TCRdb table keeps only in-frame clones and is missing some. The repertoire holds around 310,000 clones, with around 90% as singletons. Sequencing input: PBMCs or T cells enriched from blood (not recorded which). The origin of the receptors is a man aged 25-40 years who had recovered from COVID-19.

Written as DNA, the CDR3 is TGTGCCAGCAGTAAGGGGGACAGGGTTGTCCGCGAGCAGTACTTC. It encodes CASSKGDRVVREQYF. The chain recombines TRBV6-2 or TRBV6-3 with TRBJ2-7; 9 nucleotides match TRBD1. Germline-derived CDR1 and CDR2 are MNHEY and SVGEGT. The CDR3 sequence is 15 residues long. Trimming at V came to 5 bases and at J to 6 bases, leaving 11 bases not matched to a gene.

The rearrangement joins TRBV5-1 to TRBJ1-3; D may be TRBD1 (5 bases). CDR1 and CDR2 from the germline V gene are SGHRS and YFSETQ. Between the trimmed V and J ends, which lost 4 bases and 4 bases, there was a span of 15 bases. The CDR3 is 15 residues long. The CDR3 loop reads CASSTTGSNGNTIYF. In DNA, the CDR3 is TGCGCCAGCAGCACTACAGGTTCGAACGGAAACACCATATATTTT.

V is TRBV21-1 and J is TRBJ2-1; the table's D call, TRBD2, has no DNA check behind it. TRBV21-1 is listed as a pseudogene. CDR3 length: 14 amino acids. CDR3 in amino acids: CASTGGVSYNEQFF. Here the CDR3 DNA reads TGTGCCAGCACCGGAGGGGTTTCCTACAATGAGCAGTTCTTC.

The rearrangement joins TRBV7-9 to TRBJ2-7; maybe TRBD1 (6 bases). The germline V gene encodes CDR1 SEHNR and CDR2 FQNEAQ (reference sequence). The CDR3 runs to 16 residues. Trimming left V 3 bases short and J 0 bases short, with 15 bases between. The CDR3 loop is CASSFRGGSFSYEQYF. The DNA of the CDR3 is TGTGCCAGCAGCTTCAGGGGCGGATCTTTCTCCTACGAGCAGTACTTC.

This chain connects TRBV5-1 to TRBJ1-2; 8 bases are shared with TRBD1. Germline V gives CDR1 SGHRS, CDR2 YFSETQ. CDR3 length equals 13 residues. The trim removed 6 bases at V and 8 bases at J, leaving 9 bases unmatched. The CDR3 spells CASTDSRGRGYTF. The DNA for the CDR3 is TGCGCCAGCACCGATAGCAGGGGGCGCGGCTACACCTTC.

This sequence joins TRBV5-8 and TRBJ2-5; weak D call: TRBD2 (6 bases). Germline CDR1 SGHTS, CDR2 YDEGEE. The CDR3 has 15 residues. V was pared by 5 bases and J by 2 bases, with 16 bases between. In DNA form, the CDR3 reads TGTGCCAGCAGTACCGGGACTGAAAGTCAAGAGACCCAGTACTTC. Amino acids: CASSTGTESQETQYF.

The chain links TRBV5-1 to TRBJ2-7; tentatively, D is TRBD2 (5 bases). Germline-derived CDR1 and CDR2 are SGHRS and YFSETQ. This CDR3 spans 13 amino acids. V was cut by 0 bases and J by 5 bases, with 9 bases left in between. The CDR3 loop reads CASSLAGVDEQYF. The CDR3 DNA follows: TGCGCCAGCAGCTTGGCCGGGGTTGACGAGCAGTACTTC.

The chain couples TRBV27 to TRBJ1-6, with D hard to call. Germline CDR1 and CDR2: MNHEY and SMNVEV (reference sequence). The CDR3 runs 16 residues. Trimming stripped 7 bases from V and 9 bases from J, with 22 bases between. The CDR3 loop is CASTTFGGAGFSPLHF. As DNA, the CDR3 is TGTGCCAGCACCACCTTCGGAGGAGCGGGATTTTCACCCCTCCACTTT.

CDR3 in DNA: TGTGCCAGCAGCCCTCAGGGGGACACTGAAGCTTTCTTT. The encoded protein is CASSPQGDTEAFF. V and J are TRBV7-9 and TRBJ1-1, with 7 nucleotides matching TRBD1. From germline, CDR1 is SEHNR and CDR2 FQNEAQ (reference sequence). The CDR3 contains 13 residues. V was clipped by 5 bases and J by 3 bases; unmatched bases: 3.

The chain has TRBV12-2 and TRBJ2-3; TRBD2 is the table's D call and was not checked against the DNA. TRBV12-2 counts as a pseudogene. The CDR3 contains 14 residues. The chain's CDR3 is CASRFWTSSETEYF. CDR3 DNA sequence: TGTGCAAGTCGCTTCTGGACTAGCAGTGAGACGGAGTATTTT.

The gene calls are TRBV28 and TRBJ2-2; 9 bases map to TRBD1. The CDR3 contains 15 residues. Trimming took 11 bases from V and 6 from J; bases not matched to a gene: 13. CDR1 is MDHEN and CDR2 is SYDVKM in the germline V gene. The CDR3 is CALAPRDREAGELFF. Written as DNA, the CDR3 is TGTGCCCTAGCACCACGGGACAGGGAAGCCGGGGAGCTGTTTTTT.

This clone was picked up one time. The gene calls are TRBV27 and TRBJ2-5; a weak D match, TRBD2 (6 bases). Germline V gene lookup returns CDR1 MNHEY and CDR2 SMNVEV (reference sequence). The CDR3 extends over 14 amino acids. Trimming left V 4 bases short and J 1 base short, with 10 bases between. The CDR3 loop reads CASSSGLFQETQYF. CDR3 in DNA: TGTGCCAGCAGTTCCGGACTATTCCAAGAGACCCAGTACTTC.

The rearrangement uses TRBV7-9 and TRBJ2-5; 12 bases align to TRBD1. The V gene's germline CDR1 is SEHNR and CDR2 FQNEAQ (reference sequence). This CDR3 spans 16 amino acids. Germline trimming cut 1 base from V and 4 bases from J; bases unmatched to any gene: 4. CDR3: CASSLVGDRGRETQYF. CDR3 in DNA: TGTGCCAGCAGCTTAGTTGGGGACAGGGGGCGAGAGACCCAGTACTTC. The whole variable domain, remainder taken from reference TRBV7-9 and TRBJ2-5, is DTGVSQNPRHKITKRGQNVTFRCDPISEHNRLYWYRQTLGQGPEFLTYFQNEAQLEKSRLLSDRFSAERPKGSFSTLEIQRTEQGDSAMYLCASSLVGDRGRETQYFGPGTRLLVL.

The V call is TRBV6-5, the J call TRBJ1-2, with D perhaps matching TRBD1 (5 bases). The germline CDR1 and CDR2 sequences are MNHEY and SVGAGI. With 5 bases removed from V and 2 bases from J, the gap between germline ends came to 15 bases. The CDR3 is 15 amino acids. The CDR3 DNA reads TGTGCCAGCAGTCCTTCTCGCCAGGGAAACTATGGCTACACCTTC. Translation: CASSPSRQGNYGYTF.

A few counts support this clone. This chain uses TRBV28 with TRBJ1-1; the D is unclear. Trimming cost V 8 bases and J 3 bases, with 10 bases left between them. Germline loops: CDR1 MDHEN, CDR2 SYDVKM. The CDR3 spans 12 residues. CDR3: CASLGRHTEAFF. For the CDR3, the DNA is TGTGCCAGCTTGGGCCGGCACACTGAAGCTTTCTTT. Variable domain in full (rest from reference TRBV28 and TRBJ1-1): DVKVTQSSRYLVKRTGEKVFLECVQDMDHENMFWYRQDPGLGLRLIYFSYDVKMKEKGDIPEGYSVSREKKERFSLILESASTNQTSMYLCASLGRHTEAFFGQGTRLTVV.

The CDR3 DNA follows: TGTGCCAGCACCCGGGAGGGGGCTCTAGCCAAAAACATTCAGTACTTC. Its translation: CASTREGALAKNIQYF. The V gene is TRBV5-4, the J gene TRBJ2-4; the D gene is possibly TRBD2 (8 bases). The V end was cut by 6 bases, the J end by 0 bases, with 16 bases between. Germline V CDR1 and CDR2: SGHNT, YYREEE (reference sequence). The CDR3 runs to 16 residues.

Here the CDR3 reads CSGQRGYGYTF. DNA of the CDR3: TGCAGTGGACAGAGAGGCTATGGCTACACCTTC. The chain joins TRBV20-1 to TRBJ1-2; D may be TRBD1 (5 bases). The germline V gene encodes CDR1 DFQATT and CDR2 SNEGSKA (reference sequence). There are 11 residues in the CDR3. With 7 bases removed from V and 4 bases from J, the gap between germline ends came to 10 bases.

This clone was detected once. V is TRBV19 and J is TRBJ2-5; tentative D call: TRBD2 (5 bases). The CDR3 loop spans 16 amino acids. V was pared by 3 bases and J by 5 bases, with 19 bases between. CDR1 is LNHDA and CDR2 is SQIVND in the germline V gene (reference sequence). CDR3 sequence: CASSILGRRAGETQYF. CDR3 nucleotides: TGTGCCAGTAGTATTTTAGGGAGACGTGCCGGGGAGACCCAGTACTTC.

V and J are TRBV7-9 and TRBJ2-5, with a tentative D call TRBD1 (5 bases). The V end lost 6 bases, the J end lost 3 bases, and 14 bases lay between the germline ends. The V gene's germline CDR1 is SEHNR and CDR2 FQNEAQ (reference sequence). This CDR3 spans 14 amino acids. CDR3 amino acids: CASSRNKGKETQYF. CDR3 DNA: TGTGCCAGCAGTCGCAACAAGGGGAAAGAGACCCAGTACTTC. The whole variable domain, filled in from reference TRBV7-9 and TRBJ2-5, reads DTGVSQNPRHKITKRGQNVTFRCDPISEHNRLYWYRQTLGQGPEFLTYFQNEAQLEKSRLLSDRFSAERPKGSFSTLEIQRTEQGDSAMYLCASSRNKGKETQYFGPGTRLLVL.